This paragraph reports one T cell receptor beta chain. The antigen is unknown. Looked up from germline, CDR1 is SGHRS and CDR2 is YFSETQ. The CDR3 extends over 15 amino acids. Deletions cut 1 base from V and 7 bases from J, with 12 bases between. Clones were sequenced by immunoSEQ multiplex PCR, and TCRdb holds only the in-frame ones, with some missing. Seen here are approximately 89,000 clones, about 91% observed once, and the top ten hold about 5.2%. The sample originates from a study of T cell responses to AZD1222 COVID-19 vaccine. Study in general: Pooling was applied to second doses at about 4 or about 12 weeks.

Study-wide findings and caveats: The donor cohort was predominantly white British with a female majority, and clonal diversity may have been underestimated. A rise in Spike-specific TCR breadth and depth followed two AZD1222 doses. Only a handful of individuals given AZD1222 were seropositive at baseline.

Sequencing used peripheral blood, obtained on day 0 of AZD1222 vaccination. The V and J genes are TRBV5-1 and TRBJ1-6; unclear D gene. This sequence originates from an adult in good health. The CDR3 here is CASSLLGLRNSPLHF. DNA for the CDR3: TGCGCCAGCAGCTTGCTGGGTTTGCGAAATTCACCCCTCCACTTT.